The rows below give T cell receptor beta chains drawn from one sample of a study of blood T cell repertoires in COVID-19. The data were produced by immunoSEQ multiplex PCR, yet TCRdb's version contains in-frame clones alone and is incomplete. This sample has some 150,000 clones, with about 82% found just once. The sample consisted of peripheral blood. The receptor set was obtained from a woman in her sixties or seventies with acute or convalescent COVID-19. The CDR3 runs from the conserved cysteine through the conserved F or W. D genes are given only for firm matches. Clone size appears in some rows only: once, few, many, or a class for an expanded clone.

j_gene: TRBJ1-6; v_gene: TRBV6-4; abundance: few; d_gene: TRBD1; CDR3nt: TGTGCCAGCAGTGACTTCTACAGGGGGGGTTCACCCCTCCACTTT; CDR3aa: CASSDFYRGGSPLHF
j_gene: TRBJ2-1; v_gene: TRBV3-1/TRBV3-2; abundance: -; d_gene: TRBD2; CDR3nt: TGTGCCAGCAGACCTAGCGGGGGCCGGAACAATGAGCAGTTCTTC; CDR3aa: CASRPSGGRNNEQFF
j_gene: TRBJ2-1; v_gene: TRBV5-1; abundance: -; d_gene: -; CDR3nt: TGCGCCAGCAGCTTGGCGGCGGGGAGAAATGAGCAGTTCTTC; CDR3aa: CASSLAAGRNEQFF
j_gene: TRBJ1-1; v_gene: TRBV6-5; abundance: -; d_gene: -; CDR3nt: TGTGCCAGCAGTTTACGGGGGATTGGAGGGGCCGTTGAAGCTTTCTTT; CDR3aa: CASSLRGIGGAVEAFF
j_gene: TRBJ2-3; v_gene: TRBV24-1; abundance: -; d_gene: TRBD1; CDR3nt: TGTGCCACCAGTGATCCCGGACAGGTTTGGGGTACGCAGTATTTT; CDR3aa: CATSDPGQVWGTQYF
j_gene: TRBJ2-2; v_gene: TRBV6-1; abundance: -; d_gene: -; CDR3nt: TGTGCCAGCAGTGACAGGGGCGCGAACACCGGGGAGCTGTTTTTT; CDR3aa: CASSDRGANTGELFF
j_gene: TRBJ2-5; v_gene: TRBV2; abundance: -; d_gene: TRBD1; CDR3nt: TGTGCCAGCACCACGGACAGGCCCCAAGAGACCCAGTACTTC; CDR3aa: CASTTDRPQETQYF
j_gene: TRBJ1-2; v_gene: TRBV28; abundance: -; d_gene: -; CDR3nt: TGTGCCAGCACATCGATTGAGTATGGCTACACCTTC; CDR3aa: CASTSIEYGYTF
j_gene: TRBJ2-3; v_gene: TRBV28; abundance: -; d_gene: TRBD2; CDR3nt: TGTGCCAGCAGTCCCCTCCGACTAGCGGGGGCAGATACGCAGTATTTT; CDR3aa: CASSPLRLAGADTQYF
j_gene: TRBJ2-7; v_gene: TRBV7-2; abundance: -; d_gene: TRBD1; CDR3nt: TGTGCCAGCAGCTTCCAGGGGGCGCGGGGCTACGAGCAGTACTTC; CDR3aa: CASSFQGARGYEQYF
j_gene: TRBJ2-1; v_gene: TRBV28; abundance: once; d_gene: TRBD2; CDR3nt: TGTGCCAGCCTTACGATAGCGGGGGGGAACAATGAGCAGTTCTTC; CDR3aa: CASLTIAGGNNEQFF
j_gene: TRBJ1-1; v_gene: TRBV9; abundance: -; d_gene: -; CDR3nt: TGTGCCAGCAGCGCCCGCCCTGACAGCGCAGCTGAAGCTTTCTTT; CDR3aa: CASSARPDSAAEAFF
j_gene: TRBJ2-1; v_gene: TRBV4-1; abundance: few; d_gene: TRBD2; CDR3nt: TGCGCCAGCAGCCGCGGGACTAGCGGGGGCTTCTACAATGAGCAGTTCTTC; CDR3aa: CASSRGTSGGFYNEQFF
j_gene: TRBJ2-1; v_gene: TRBV6-5; abundance: -; d_gene: -; CDR3nt: TGTGCCAGCAGGGGGGGAACCTCCTACAATGAGCAGTTCTTC; CDR3aa: CASRGGTSYNEQFF
j_gene: TRBJ2-7; v_gene: TRBV2; abundance: -; d_gene: TRBD2; CDR3nt: TGTGCCAGCAGTGGGCTACTAGCGGCAAGCTCCTACGAGCAGTACTTC; CDR3aa: CASSGLLAASSYEQYF
j_gene: TRBJ2-1; v_gene: TRBV19; abundance: -; d_gene: TRBD2; CDR3nt: TGTGCCAGTAGTATGTCGCCTAGCGGGGGCCCCCATAACAATGAGCAGTTCTTC; CDR3aa: CASSMSPSGGPHNNEQFF
j_gene: TRBJ2-3; v_gene: TRBV5-4; abundance: -; d_gene: TRBD2; CDR3nt: TGTGCCAGCAGACAAGCGGGGGGGGGCACAGATACGCAGTATTTT; CDR3aa: CASRQAGGGTDTQYF
j_gene: TRBJ1-2; v_gene: TRBV4-1; abundance: few; d_gene: -; CDR3nt: TGCGCCAGCAGCCAAGGCCCGGGGCAGGGACTTGGGGGCTACACCTTC; CDR3aa: CASSQGPGQGLGGYTF
j_gene: TRBJ2-2; v_gene: TRBV27; abundance: once; d_gene: TRBD1; CDR3nt: TGTGCCAGCAGTTTATCCGGGACAGGGAGACTACTGGGCACCGGGGAGCTGTTTTTT; CDR3aa: CASSLSGTGRLLGTGELFF
j_gene: TRBJ2-7; v_gene: TRBV14; abundance: -; d_gene: TRBD1; CDR3nt: TGTGCCAGCAGCTTCCGACAGGGATTCGACGAGCAGTACTTC; CDR3aa: CASSFRQGFDEQYF
j_gene: TRBJ1-2; v_gene: TRBV4-3; abundance: -; d_gene: -; CDR3nt: TGCGCCAGCAGCCAAGACCTCCCAGACAGTACTAACTATGGCTACACCTTC; CDR3aa: CASSQDLPDSTNYGYTF
j_gene: TRBJ2-3; v_gene: TRBV11-2; abundance: -; d_gene: TRBD2; CDR3nt: TGTGCCAGCAGCTACCGCGGGGGGGCTCGTACGCAGTATTTT; CDR3aa: CASSYRGGARTQYF
j_gene: TRBJ2-1; v_gene: TRBV4-3; abundance: -; d_gene: TRBD2; CDR3nt: TGCGCCAGCAGCCAAGATCGCGCTAGCGGGGAGCAGTTCTTC; CDR3aa: CASSQDRASGEQFF
j_gene: TRBJ2-2; v_gene: TRBV6-2/TRBV6-3; abundance: -; d_gene: -; CDR3nt: TGTGCCAGCAGTTACCTCCGGACTCCGAACACCGGGGAGCTGTTTTTT; CDR3aa: CASSYLRTPNTGELFF
j_gene: TRBJ2-2; v_gene: TRBV20-1; abundance: many; d_gene: TRBD1; CDR3nt: TGCAGTGCTAGTGGGACAGGGGACGGGGAGCTGTTTTTT; CDR3aa: CSASGTGDGELFF
j_gene: TRBJ2-5; v_gene: TRBV4-2; abundance: -; d_gene: TRBD2; CDR3nt: TGTGCCAGCCGCCGGGGGGAGCGGGGGGCAGAGACCCAGTACTTC; CDR3aa: CASRRGERGAETQYF